Shown below are 32 T cell receptor beta chains from a single sample sequenced in a study of blood T cell repertoires in COVID-19. The method was immunoSEQ multiplex PCR; TCRdb's version includes in-frame clones alone and lacks a portion of them. This table has 300,000 to 400,000 clones, more than 90% appearing once. Sequences were obtained from PBMCs or T cells enriched from blood (not recorded which). All receptors derive from a woman in her twenties or thirties who had been exposed to COVID-19.

This chain connects TRBV9 to TRBJ2-3, with D possibly matching TRBD2 (6 bases). Looked up from germline, CDR1 is SGDLS and CDR2 is YYNGEE. The CDR3 sequence is 19 residues long. V lost 0 bases and J 1 base, leaving 21 bases between the germline ends. The CDR3 DNA reads TGTGCCAGCAGCGTAGTTCTACCCCTGCGGCAGCGGGGCACAGATACGCAGTATTTT. This encodes CASSVVLPLRQRGTDTQYF. The full variable domain, completed using reference TRBV9 and TRBJ2-3, is DSGVTQTPKHLITATGQRVTLRCSPRSGDLSVYWYQQSLDQGLQFLIQYYNGEERAKGNILERFSAQQFPDLHSELNLSSLELGDSALYFCASSVVLPLRQRGTDTQYFGPGTRLTVL.

This rearrangement joins TRBV4-2 to TRBJ1-6; TRBD1 aligns across 9 bases. Germline V gene data show CDR1 as LGHNA and CDR2 as YNFKEQ. Trimming took 1 base from V and 5 from J; bases not matched to a gene: 6. The CDR3 consists of 17 residues. In nucleotides, the CDR3 is TGTGCCAGCAGCCAAGTGGGGGACAGGGTGGATAATTCACCCCTCCACTTT. Its protein is CASSQVGDRVDNSPLHF.

V usage is TRBV23-1 and J usage is TRBJ2-7; D perhaps matches TRBD1 (6 bases). TRBV23-1 is an ORF, with its function uncertain. The CDR3 consists of 17 residues. Trimming removed 7 bases from V and 7 bases from J, with 29 bases in between. CDR3 residues: CASISPPSGGVIGEQYF. The CDR3 DNA reads TGCGCCAGCATATCACCCCCTAGTGGGGGCGTAATAGGGGAGCAGTACTTC.

The genes are TRBV5-1 and TRBJ2-7; D gene unclear. This CDR3 contains 15 residues. Germline loops: CDR1 SGHRS, CDR2 YFSETQ. Trimming took off 0 bases at V and 2 bases at J, with 12 bases between the two ends. The CDR3 DNA reads as TGCGCCAGCAGCTTGGGTTCGGCGCTAGCCTACGAGCAGTACTTC. It translates to CASSLGSALAYEQYF.

The chain uses TRBV7-9 and TRBJ1-1; no reliable D call. The CDR3 has 12 residues. CDR1 and CDR2 (germline): SEHNR, FQNEAQ (reference sequence). The V end lost 5 bases, the J end lost 2 bases, and 6 bases lay between the germline ends. This CDR3 reads CASSRINTEAFF. For the CDR3, the DNA is TGTGCCAGCAGCCGTATTAACACTGAAGCTTTCTTT.

V is TRBV24-1 and J is TRBJ1-5; a possible D gene is TRBD1 (5 bases). The germline V gene encodes CDR1 KGHDR and CDR2 SFDVKD. There are 13 residues in the CDR3. V dropped 5 bases and J dropped 8 bases, with 12 bases sitting between them. This CDR3 is CATSAGGREPQHF. The CDR3 DNA is TGTGCCACCAGTGCCGGGGGGAGAGAGCCCCAGCATTTT.

J is TRBJ1-3 and V is TRBV5-1; D remains unclear. The CDR3 has 17 amino acids. With 4 bases removed from V and 0 bases from J, the gap between germline ends came to 17 bases. Germline V CDR1 and CDR2: SGHRS, YFSETQ. CDR3 loop: CASSPNEGPSSGNTIYF. CDR3 bases: TGCGCCAGCAGCCCGAACGAGGGTCCGAGCTCTGGAAACACCATATATTTT.

This clone was observed a single time. The genes are TRBV7-4 and TRBJ1-5; 7 nucleotides agree with TRBD1. CDR3 size: 18 residues. CDR1 is SGHVT, CDR2 SQSDAQ, per germline. The V segment lost 1 base and the J segment 2 bases; nucleotides outside the gene matches: 11. CDR3 DNA sequence: TGTGCCAGCAGCTTAGGTTCCCTGTTAGGGGGCGGCAATCAGCCCCAGCATTTT. Its translation: CASSLGSLLGGGNQPQHF.

The V call is TRBV29-1, the J call TRBJ2-5; 12 nucleotides match TRBD2. Trimming took 6 bases from V and 5 from J; bases not matched to a gene: 13. The germline V gene has CDR1 SQVTM and CDR2 ANQGSEA. The CDR3 has 16 residues. The CDR3, as DNA: TGCAGCGTAGCCCGGCTAGCGGGGGGGATCGGGGAGACCCAGTACTTC. Its translation is CSVARLAGGIGETQYF.

The chain's CDR3 is CASSRGQGAQPQHF. The CDR3, as DNA: TGTGCCAGCAGCCGAGGACAGGGAGCTCAGCCCCAGCATTTT. The chain recombines TRBV5-5 with TRBJ1-5, with 8 bases that match TRBD1. V dropped 4 bases and J dropped 6; count of bases not matched to a gene: 6. In germline, CDR1 is SGHKS, CDR2 YYEKEE (reference sequence). This CDR3 spans 14 amino acids.

V gene TRBV19 combines with J gene TRBJ1-5; 7 positions agree with TRBD1. The CDR3 is 14 amino acids. In germline, CDR1 is LNHDA, CDR2 SQIVND (reference sequence). After removal of 7 bases from V and 7 bases from J, the junction contained 10 bases not matched to a gene. The CDR3 region is CASTSIDRVQPQHF. The DNA of the CDR3 is TGTGCCAGTACCTCGATTGACAGGGTACAGCCCCAGCATTTT.

This clone was seen once. The V and J genes are TRBV9 and TRBJ2-3; 8 nucleotides match TRBD2. This CDR3 has 16 residues. J lost 0 bases, V lost 2 bases, and 5 bases had no gene match. In germline, CDR1 is SGDLS, CDR2 YYNGEE. The CDR3 nucleotides read TGTGCCAGCAGCGTTGGAGGACTAGCAAGCACAGATACGCAGTATTTT. Its protein product is CASSVGGLASTDTQYF.

J is TRBJ1-1 and V is TRBV18; the D is unclear. Germline V gene lookup returns CDR1 KGHSH and CDR2 LQKENI. This CDR3 has 12 residues. Trimming shortened V by 6 bases and J by 4 bases, and 9 bases separated the two germline ends. DNA of the CDR3: TGTGCCAGCTCCCCTTCTAGCACTGAAGCTTTCTTT. Its protein is CASSPSSTEAFF.

This clone appeared once. The J gene is TRBJ2-7, the V gene TRBV7-9; TRBD2 matches 8 bases. From germline, CDR1 is SEHNR and CDR2 FQNEAQ (reference sequence). Trimming took 3 bases from V and 2 from J; bases not matched to a gene: 9. The CDR3 consists of 16 residues. CDR3 protein: CASSFDTSGPTYEQYF. Written as DNA, the CDR3 is TGTGCCAGCAGCTTTGACACTAGCGGACCGACCTACGAGCAGTACTTC.

This chain joins TRBV5-1 and TRBJ1-3; TRBD1 matches 8 bases. This CDR3 has 17 amino acids. Trimming at V came to 0 bases and at J to 5 bases, leaving 10 bases not matched to a gene. CDR1 and CDR2 (germline): SGHRS, YFSETQ. CDR3 DNA sequence: TGCGCCAGCAGCTTGGGGGCTGTCGGACAGGGCCGAAACACCATATATTTT. Translating gives CASSLGAVGQGRNTIYF.

The V and J genes are TRBV11-3 and TRBJ2-2, with a weak D call TRBD1 (6 bases). CDR3 size: 14 residues. The V end lost 5 bases, the J end lost 3 bases, and 10 bases lay between the germline ends. Germline V gene data show CDR1 as SGHNT and CDR2 as YENEEA. CDR3 in DNA: TGTGCCAGCAGCCAGGACAGCTACACCGGGGAGCTGTTTTTT. Translated: CASSQDSYTGELFF.

This rearrangement joins TRBV5-1 to TRBJ2-5, with 11 bases that match TRBD1. V shed 0 bases, J shed 4 bases, and the junction held 5 bases outside the gene matches. This CDR3 has 16 residues. Germline lookup yields CDR1 SGHRS and CDR2 YFSETQ. The CDR3 is CASSLVGQGATETQYF. The CDR3 DNA is TGCGCCAGCAGCTTGGTAGGACAGGGGGCGACAGAGACCCAGTACTTC.

The chain couples TRBV27 to TRBJ2-7; D may be TRBD1 (5 bases). The CDR3 sequence is 15 residues long. V lost 5 bases, J lost 0 bases, and 14 bases lay in between. The germline V gene encodes CDR1 MNHEY and CDR2 SMNVEV (reference sequence). The CDR3 bases are TGTGCCAGCAGTCCCCGACAGAGACTCTCCTACGAGCAGTACTTC. This codes for CASSPRQRLSYEQYF.

V gene TRBV19 combines with J gene TRBJ1-2; 10 bases align to TRBD1. This CDR3 has 17 amino acids. Trimming at V came to 3 bases and at J to 4 bases, leaving 11 bases not matched to a gene. Germline values: CDR1 LNHDA, CDR2 SQIVND (reference sequence). This CDR3 is CASSIPASWDRGYGYTF. CDR3 coding DNA: TGTGCCAGTAGTATTCCCGCCTCGTGGGACAGGGGCTATGGCTACACCTTC.

The J gene is TRBJ1-6, the V gene TRBV4-3, with 10 nucleotides matching TRBD1. V shed 0 bases and J 8 bases; nucleotides not matched to a gene: 1. The CDR3 has 15 residues. Germline values: CDR1 LGHNA, CDR2 YSLEER. CDR3 sequence: CASSQDGQGDSPLHF. The CDR3, as DNA: TGCGCCAGCAGCCAAGATGGACAGGGGGATTCACCCCTCCACTTT.

V usage is TRBV7-9 and J usage is TRBJ1-3; 9 bases agree with TRBD1. Trimming cost V 5 bases and J 2 bases; bases outside gene matches: 7. The CDR3 sequence is 16 residues long. CDR1 is SEHNR, CDR2 FQNEAQ, per germline (reference sequence). In DNA, the CDR3 is TGTGCCAGCAGCGCCTTAACAGGGGGCCCTGGAAACACCATATATTTT. It specifies CASSALTGGPGNTIYF.

The chain has TRBV27 and TRBJ2-7; 7 nucleotides align to TRBD1. The CDR3 is 16 amino acids. Unmatched junction bases numbered 8, after V lost 0 bases and J lost 3 bases. Germline loops: CDR1 MNHEY, CDR2 SMNVEV (reference sequence). CDR3: CASSLSMGQSRYEQYF. The CDR3 bases are TGTGCCAGCAGTTTATCAATGGGACAGAGCCGCTACGAGCAGTACTTC.

This sequence joins TRBV7-9 and TRBJ1-2; TRBD1 is a possible D gene (5 bases). The CDR3 totals 15 residues. The V end lost 5 bases, the J end lost 6 bases, and 19 bases lay between the germline ends. CDR1 and CDR2 from the germline V gene are SEHNR and FQNEAQ (reference sequence). The CDR3 here is CASSPQGGRKHGYTF. The CDR3 DNA sequence: TGTGCCAGCAGCCCTCAGGGTGGCAGGAAGCATGGCTACACCTTC.

The chain links TRBV3-1 (or the pseudogene TRBV3-2) to TRBJ1-5; D gene unclear. V gave up 0 bases and J gave up 7 bases, with 10 bases separating them. Germline-derived CDR1 and CDR2 are LGHDT and YNNKEL (reference sequence). CDR3 length: 14 amino acids. The CDR3 protein is CASSQDHGGQPQHF. In DNA, the CDR3 is TGTGCCAGCAGCCAAGATCATGGAGGGCAGCCCCAGCATTTT.

The chain recombines TRBV27 with TRBJ2-1; 8 bases are shared with TRBD2. CDR3 length: 17 amino acids. V lost 4 bases to trimming and J lost 1 base; unmatched junction nucleotides: 9. Germline assignment: CDR1 MNHEY and CDR2 SMNVEV (reference sequence). The CDR3, as DNA: TGTGCCAGCAGTTCCTTCGGGAGGGGAAGGTCCTACAATGAGCAGTTCTTC. Its protein is CASSSFGRGRSYNEQFF.

The chain links TRBV18 to TRBJ2-3, with TRBD2 matching 9 bases. The CDR3 spans 15 residues. Germline V gene lookup returns CDR1 KGHSH and CDR2 LQKENI. Trimming cost V 6 bases and J 5 bases; bases outside gene matches: 9. CDR3: CASSHPAGGQDTQYF. CDR3 DNA sequence: TGTGCCAGCTCTCACCCCGCGGGGGGGCAAGATACGCAGTATTTT. Based on the CDR3 plus reference TRBV18 and TRBJ2-3, the full variable domain is NAGVMQNPRHLVRRRGQEARLRCSPMKGHSHVYWYRQLPEEGLKFMVYLQKENIIDESGMPKERFSAEFPKEGPSILRIQQVVRGDSAAYFCASSHPAGGQDTQYFGPGTRLTVL.

The V and J genes are TRBV18 and TRBJ1-2; D is possibly TRBD1 (5 bases). From germline, CDR1 is KGHSH and CDR2 LQKENI. V gave up 2 bases and J gave up 0 bases, with 13 bases separating them. The CDR3 length is 16 residues. The CDR3 here is CASSPSAGTTNYGYTF. In DNA form, the CDR3 reads TGTGCCAGCTCACCATCTGCGGGGACGACTAACTATGGCTACACCTTC.

The CDR3 reads CASHGSGGTNEKLFF. The DNA for the CDR3 is TGTGCCAGCCACGGCTCAGGAGGCACTAATGAAAAACTGTTTTTT. The J gene is TRBJ1-4, the V gene TRBV7-2; D is unresolved. Trimming removed 8 bases at V and 2 bases at J, with 15 bases between. Germline V gene sequence: CDR1 SGHTA, CDR2 FQGNSA. The CDR3 consists of 15 residues.

The table lists this clone with a few counts. The chain has TRBV5-1 and TRBJ2-3; a possible D gene is TRBD2 (5 bases). Germline V gene data show CDR1 as SGHRS and CDR2 as YFSETQ. CDR3 length: 14 amino acids. The V end lost 5 bases, the J end lost 0 bases, and 10 bases lay between the germline ends. CDR3 DNA sequence: TGCGCCAGCAGAGACGGACTTAGCACAGATACGCAGTATTTT. This sequence encodes CASRDGLSTDTQYF.

The gene calls are TRBV5-1 and TRBJ1-1; no reliable D call. The germline V gene encodes CDR1 SGHRS and CDR2 YFSETQ. The CDR3 is 14 residues long. Trimming took 0 bases from V and 4 from J, leaving 10 bases between them. CDR3: CASSLDGGGTEAFF. The CDR3 DNA follows: TGCGCCAGCAGCTTGGACGGAGGCGGCACTGAAGCTTTCTTT.

V gene TRBV18 combines with J gene TRBJ2-3; no clear D gene. Looked up from germline, CDR1 is KGHSH and CDR2 is LQKENI. The CDR3 extends over 15 amino acids. The ends were cut back, 6 bases at V and 1 base at J, with 14 bases in the middle. This chain's CDR3 is CASSRVTSGTDTQYF. The CDR3 DNA follows: TGTGCCAGCTCTCGGGTCACTTCGGGCACAGATACGCAGTATTTT.

J is TRBJ1-5 and V is TRBV27; D is possibly TRBD1 (6 bases). Germline V gene sequence: CDR1 MNHEY, CDR2 SMNVEV (reference sequence). Between the trimmed V and J ends, which lost 2 bases and 6 bases, there was a span of 14 bases. The CDR3 contains 15 residues. The CDR3 spells CASSLRRGPSQPQHF. The CDR3 DNA is TGTGCCAGCAGTTTAAGGCGGGGGCCGAGTCAGCCCCAGCATTTT.